Included here is one T cell receptor (beta chain) sequence, with context. This receptor's antigen is unknown. Qualities for individual bases were not recorded, and no much larger clone is one base off. The receptor library was made with 5' RACE. Data came from an Illumina HiSeq 2000. Template switching introduced a universal primer binding site; the final cDNA contained a unique molecular identifier, enabling accurate counting of TCR cDNA molecules. Specific primers in the conserved constant-segment region were used to synthesize first-strand cDNA for the TCR alpha and beta chains. To control for contamination, every cDNA library was double barcoded, receiving both a SMART-Mk sample barcode and Illumina barcodes. TruSeq adapter sequences and Illumina sample barcodes were added in two successive PCR steps. TCR alpha and beta cDNA libraries were sequenced on the Illumina HiSeq platform with custom primers. As for how the authors treated the data: Unique molecular identifiers were extracted from raw reads with MiGEC, and CDR3 positions were determined with MiXCR. Recombination models were inferred per individual with the repgenHMM and IGoR tools using an EM algorithm. Shared clonotype analysis was performed with the tcR package in R, normalizing sharing by the product of cloneset sizes. Out-of-frame nonproductive sequences were analyzed to study raw recombination free of thymic and clonal selection effects. Through fastp at Q25 and MiXCR, TCRdb rebuilt clones from the public reads, retaining in-frame beta chains. Each record represents a unique CDR3 protein, reported with the most common genes and DNA among its rows. The V and J calls, along with clone size, are taken from TCRdb and not from the paper's own processing. For this sample there are under 250,000 distinct CDR3 sequences; about an eighth appear just once. The ten most abundant clones make up around 4% of the sample.

The CDR3, cysteine through phenylalanine, is 14 amino acids long. Just the 42-base CDR3 DNA is kept, in frame starting at base 1. Based on the germline V gene (reference sequence), the CDR1 and CDR2 sequences are SEHNR and FQNEAQ. The V end gives up 2 bases and the J end 8 bases, leaving 5 bases in the junction not matched to a gene. This sample is drawn from a study of identical twins (dated by TCRdb to 2016 to 2018). About the full investigation: To test whether fetal clonotypes persist, this study deep-sequenced TCR alpha and beta repertoires from monozygotic twins, from unrelated adults of various ages, and from cord blood. To rule out contamination, replicate twin experiments were performed at different times with different library preparation protocols. What the work shows at the level of the full study, not this receptor alone: Because the same donors could not be followed over many years, the conclusions relied on cross-sectional statistical analysis. In monozygotic twins, recombination models systematically underestimated out-of-frame TCR alpha sharing, but the models matched the sharing seen between unrelated individuals. Fewer insertions were carried by abundant cord blood beta clonotypes, a similar but weaker trend appeared in young adult naive repertoires, and no such trend appeared in memory repertoires. Zero-insertion analyses could be partly confounded by invariant T cells such as MAIT and iNKT, though diverse VJ usage argued against such confounding for most clonotypes. Compared with coincidental sharing between unrelated individuals, out-of-frame TCR alpha sequences shared between twins showed an excess of sequences with low generation probability. Excess twin sharing in beta out-of-frame sequences was weaker because fewer shared sequences lowered the signal-to-noise ratio.

Every donor was a healthy Caucasian. The twin cohort consisted of three pairs of female monozygotic twins, all aged 18 to 29 years. Miltenyi CD45RO+ enrichment and human naive T-cell isolation kits were used to isolate memory (CD45RO+) and naive T cells from PBMC. A further study also used this sample, focusing on yellow fever vaccine responses in identical twins. The second study reports: According to the authors, the vaccine-induced T cell response in identical twins seemed to be partly convergent and partly specific to each individual. The study precisely tracked vaccine-responding T cell clones in identical twins.

The receptor was isolated from a woman aged 18 to 35 in good health. The sample was memory (CD45RO+) T cells sorted from blood. What the cell subset or site label conveys for this sample: CD45RO+ enriched T cells. The sequence links TRBV7-9 to TRBJ1-4; 7 central bases correspond to TRBD1. The CDR3 amino acid sequence is: CASSLTGAGEKLFF. In nucleotide form, the sequence is TGTGCCAGCAGCTTAACAGGGGCGGGCGAAAAACTGTTTTTT.